This T cell receptor (beta chain) derives from a study of blood T cells in healthy people across ages. Study as a whole: With template switching, about one barcoded beta molecule was captured per two T cells.

Primers used in a second PCR of about 7 to 12 cycles were a sample-barcoded 5' primer and a J-beta primer mix. Through a template-switch adaptor with 12 random nucleotides, each cDNA molecule received a tag. TCRdb re-called the 5' RACE reads with MiXCR, one entry per CDR3 protein. The sample contains about 1.6 million distinct CDR3 sequences, 30% to 35% of which appear only once. Each donor supplied roughly 10 milliliters of peripheral blood. Samples each yielded at least 5 micrograms of total RNA. Sequenced sample: blood. The sequence came from a woman aged 25 to 39 in good health.

The CDR3 nucleotides are TGTGCCAGCAGCCAAGAAACCCTGACAGGTATCTATGGCTACACCTTC. This sequence encodes CASSQETLTGIYGYTF. This chain connects TRBV3-1 to TRBJ1-2, with D perhaps matching TRBD1 (6 bases). The germline V gene encodes CDR1 LGHDT and CDR2 YNNKEL (reference sequence). Trimming stripped 0 bases from V and 4 bases from J, with 15 bases between. The length of the CDR3 is 16 residues. The full variable domain, its missing parts supplied by reference TRBV3-1 and TRBJ1-2, is DTAVSQTPKYLVTQMGNDKSIKCEQNLGHDTMYWYKQDSKKFLKIMFSYNNKELIINETVPNRFSPKSPDKAHLNLHINSLELGDSAVYFCASSQETLTGIYGYTFGSGTRLTVV.